The 23 T cell receptor beta chains given below trace back to one sample, sequenced in a study of T cell repertoires in cytomegalovirus infection. Each CDR3 protein gets one entry after TCRdb re-called the reads with MiXCR. This sample has approximately 500,000 distinct CDR3 sequences, with more than 15% found just once. The sample consisted of CD8+ T cells from PBMCs. The source of these receptors is a human donor in good health (CMV status not recorded). Some clones in this sample may be carry-over from other donors' samples.

This clonotype was detected many times. The CDR3 sequence: CASSLEAGRPKDTQYF. The CDR3 nucleotides are TGCGCCAGCAGCTTGGAAGCGGGTAGACCGAAAGATACGCAGTATTTT. The V gene is TRBV5-1, the J gene TRBJ2-3, with D perhaps matching TRBD2 (6 bases). Germline V CDR1 and CDR2: SGHRS, YFSETQ. V lost 0 bases and J lost 5, with 16 bases in between. This CDR3 spans 16 amino acids.

This clonotype was detected a few times. J is TRBJ1-1 and V is TRBV28, with 9 positions matching TRBD1. CDR3 length: 15 residues. V gave up 3 bases and J gave up 4 bases; unmatched junction bases: 6. From germline, CDR1 is MDHEN and CDR2 SYDVKM. CDR3 in amino acids: CASSFIQGASTEAFF. Written as DNA, the CDR3 is TGTGCCAGCAGTTTTATACAGGGGGCGAGCACTGAAGCTTTCTTT.

Many counts were recorded for this clonotype. The CDR3 sequence: CASSWRAGGDEQFF. The CDR3 DNA is TGTGCCAGCAGCTGGAGGGCGGGGGGTGATGAGCAGTTCTTC. The chain is built from TRBV11-2 and TRBJ2-1, with 8 nucleotides matching TRBD2. The CDR3 has 14 amino acids. Germline lookup yields CDR1 SGHAT and CDR2 FQNNGV. Unmatched junction bases numbered 7, after V lost 4 bases and J lost 8 bases. Looking up the rest from reference TRBV11-2 and TRBJ2-1 gives the full variable domain: EAGVAQSPRYKIIEKRQSVAFWCNPISGHATLYWYQQILGQGPKLLIQFQNNGVVDDSQLPKDRFSAERLKGVDSTLKIQPAKLEDSAVYLCASSWRAGGDEQFFGPGTRLTVL.

This clonotype was seen at least ten times. This chain uses TRBV19 with TRBJ1-2; TRBD1 agrees at 10 bases. The germline V gene encodes CDR1 LNHDA and CDR2 SQIVND (reference sequence). V gave up 6 bases and J gave up 5 bases; unmatched junction bases: 6. This CDR3 contains 14 residues. The CDR3 coding sequence is TGTGCCAGTAGAATCTGGGGACAGGGGTATGGCTACACCTTC. Encoded protein: CASRIWGQGYGYTF. The full variable domain, in which reference TRBV19 and TRBJ1-2 provide the parts outside the CDR3, is DGGITQSPKYLFRKEGQNVTLSCEQNLNHDAMYWYRQDPGQGLRLIYYSQIVNDFQKGDIAEGYSVSREKKESFPLTVTSAQKNPTAFYLCASRIWGQGYGYTFGSGTRLTVV.

The chain uses TRBV12-3 or TRBV12-4 and TRBJ1-4, with 7 bases aligning to TRBD1. Trimming took 3 bases from V and 6 from J; bases not matched to a gene: 4. The CDR3 length is 14 residues. The CDR3 coding sequence is TGTGCCAGCAGTTTGCAGGGGGTGGATGAAAAACTGTTTTTT. Protein: CASSLQGVDEKLFF.

This clonotype was seen at least ten times. V is TRBV12-3 or TRBV12-4 and J is TRBJ1-1, with unresolved D. The CDR3 has 15 residues. Trimming removed 6 bases at V and 5 bases at J, with 19 bases between. The CDR3 reads CASSPSGVIGTEAFF. CDR3 bases: TGTGCCAGCAGCCCCTCTGGCGTTATCGGGACTGAAGCTTTCTTT.

This clonotype has at least ten counts. V gene TRBV19 combines with J gene TRBJ2-7; TRBD2 aligns across 14 bases. Germline V gives CDR1 LNHDA, CDR2 SQIVND (reference sequence). CDR3 size: 18 residues. Trimming at V came to 4 bases and at J to 2 bases, leaving 10 bases not matched to a gene. The CDR3 is CASSTPGLAGVPTYEQYF. In DNA form, the CDR3 reads TGTGCCAGTAGTACCCCGGGACTAGCGGGAGTACCAACCTACGAGCAGTACTTC.

This clonotype was counted at least ten times. This chain uses TRBV28 with TRBJ2-3; TRBD2 matches 10 bases. Germline V gene data show CDR1 as MDHEN and CDR2 as SYDVKM. The CDR3 extends over 15 amino acids. V lost 9 bases, J lost 2 bases, and 8 bases stayed unmatched. DNA for the CDR3: TGTGCCAGTGCCGAACTAGCGGGGATCACAGATACGCAGTATTTT. Protein sequence: CASAELAGITDTQYF.

This clonotype turned up a few times. The chain uses TRBV19 and TRBJ1-1, with 8 bases identical to TRBD1. V lost 1 base, J lost 0 bases, and 7 bases stayed unmatched. The germline V gene has CDR1 LNHDA and CDR2 SQIVND (reference sequence). The CDR3 sequence is 17 residues long. In nucleotides, the CDR3 is TGTGCCAGTAGTATAGGCAAGGCAGGGGGCGTGAACACTGAAGCTTTCTTT. Translation gives CASSIGKAGGVNTEAFF.

This clonotype was observed a few times. The rearrangement uses TRBV12-3 or TRBV12-4 and TRBJ2-7; 9 nucleotides line up with TRBD1. J gave up 4 bases and V 7 bases, and 2 bases lay outside the gene matches. CDR3 length equals 12 residues. CDR3 nucleotide sequence: TGTGCCAGCAAGGGACAGGGTTACGAGCAGTACTTC. Translating it yields CASKGQGYEQYF.

In this sample, this clonotype turned up a few times. This sequence joins TRBV29-1 and TRBJ2-5; D may be TRBD1 (6 bases). This CDR3 spans 16 amino acids. V was pared by 0 bases and J by 5 bases, with 19 bases between. Germline lookup yields CDR1 SQVTM and CDR2 ANQGSEA. DNA of the CDR3: TGCAGCGTTGAAGATAGCAGCTCCGGACAGCGGGAGACCCAGTACTTC. Amino acids: CSVEDSSSGQRETQYF.

This clonotype appeared many times. The genes are TRBV7-8 and TRBJ2-7; D is possibly TRBD2 (5 bases). Germline CDR1 and CDR2: SGHVS and FQNEAQ. With 2 bases removed from V and 1 base from J, the gap between germline ends came to 9 bases. The length of the CDR3 is 14 residues. CDR3 in amino acids: CASSLNVASYEQYF. CDR3 sequence (DNA): TGTGCCAGCAGCTTAAACGTAGCGTCCTACGAGCAGTACTTC. Full variable domain (remainder filled in from reference TRBV7-8 and TRBJ2-7): GAGVSQSPRYKVAKRGQDVALRCDPISGHVSLFWYQQALGQGPEFLTYFQNEAQLDKSGLPSDRFFAERPEGSVSTLKIQRTQQEDSAVYLCASSLNVASYEQYFGPGTRLTVT.

This clonotype has ten or more counts. An end of the junction differs from the germline gene, which may be a read error. The J gene is TRBJ2-3, the V gene TRBV7-6, with 12 bases aligning to TRBD2. Germline CDR1 is SGHVS and CDR2 is FNYEAQ. CDR3 size: 15 residues. For the CDR3, the DNA is TGTGCCAGCAGCCTAGCGGGGGGGCCCGGAGATACGCAGTATTTT. The encoded protein is CASSLAGGPGDTQYF.

In its sample, this clonotype was seen once. V is TRBV15 and J is TRBJ1-2; a possible D gene is TRBD1 (6 bases). The CDR3 has 15 residues. CDR1 is LNHNV and CDR2 is YYDKDF in the germline V gene (reference sequence). V gave up 1 base and J gave up 6 bases, with 15 bases separating them. CDR3 amino acids: CATSRARGGADGYTF. CDR3 DNA sequence: TGTGCCACCAGCAGAGCTCGGGGGGGGGCGGATGGCTACACCTTC.

As regards this clonotype: A read error may be the cause here, since a much bigger clone is one base away. V and J are TRBV19 and TRBJ2-1, with 7 bases identical to TRBD1. Germline loops: CDR1 LNHDA, CDR2 SQIVND (reference sequence). The CDR3 is 15 residues long. The chain's CDR3 is CASSGRGTANNEQCF. CDR3 coding DNA: TGTGCCAGTAGTGGACGAGGGACAGCCAACAATGAGCAGTGCTTC.

About this clonotype: Without the conserved terminal phenylalanine or tryptophan, this CDR3 likely stems from a read error. The limits of the CDR3 on the DNA are not certain, so only TCRdb's listed CDR3 is given. The V and J genes are TRBV7-6 and TRBJ2-1; no check of the table's D call, TRBD2, against the DNA was made. The germline gives CDR1 SGHVS, CDR2 FNYEAQ. Ends included, the CDR3 has 14 residues. CDR3 amino acids: CASSPGAGVNEQLL.

This clonotype was counted only a few times. The chain joins TRBV28 to TRBJ2-7, with 7 bases that match TRBD1. The CDR3 contains 14 residues. Germline V gene sequence: CDR1 MDHEN, CDR2 SYDVKM. The junction had 10 bases not matched to a gene; V was cut back by 6 bases and J by 5 bases. CDR3 DNA: TGTGCCAGCAGAAGACAGGGAGCCCTGAACGAGCAGTACTTC. Its translation is CASRRQGALNEQYF.

This clonotype was counted a few times. V is TRBV24-1 and J is TRBJ2-5, with 8 bases that match TRBD1. V gave up 3 bases and J gave up 7 bases; unmatched junction bases: 9. CDR1 is KGHDR and CDR2 is SFDVKD in the germline V gene. The CDR3 is made up of 15 amino acids. CDR3: CATSDPETGERTQYF. CDR3 DNA sequence: TGTGCCACCAGTGATCCCGAGACAGGGGAGAGGACCCAGTACTTC.

This rearrangement joins TRBV4-1 to TRBJ2-7, with D possibly TRBD1 on 6 matching bases. The V end was cut by 4 bases, the J end by 1 base, with 17 bases between. The CDR3 loop spans 16 amino acids. The germline V gene has CDR1 MGHRA and CDR2 YSYEKL. The CDR3 nucleotides read TGCGCCAGCAGCCGAGTTCACAGGGCTCCTTCCTACGAGCAGTACTTC. This encodes CASSRVHRAPSYEQYF.

This clonotype was counted a single time. A read error may produce the germline difference seen at one junction end. V gene TRBV7-9 combines with J gene TRBJ2-5; D not resolved. The CDR3 runs 13 residues. The germline CDR1 and CDR2 sequences are SEHNR and FQNEAQ (reference sequence). The CDR3 sequence: CASSELVQETKYF. Here the CDR3 DNA reads TGTGCCAGCAGTGAACTGGTACAAGAGACCAAGTACTTC.

In regard to this clonotype: A read error is possible here, since a much larger clone lies one base away. The chain employs TRBV10-2 and TRBJ2-6; 9 nucleotides agree with TRBD2. Unmatched junction bases numbered 9, after V lost 3 bases and J lost 0 bases. The germline V gene has CDR1 WSHSY and CDR2 SAAADI. This CDR3 contains 19 residues. As DNA, the CDR3 is TGCGCCAGCAGTGACCCGGTGCGGGAGGGCGGCTCTGGGGCCAACGTCCTGACTTTC. It is translated as CASSDPVREGGSGANVLTF.

The V call is TRBV5-1, the J call TRBJ2-1; D is ambiguous. The CDR3 has 13 amino acids. Deletions cut 0 bases from V and 7 bases from J, with 8 bases between. Germline-derived CDR1 and CDR2 are SGHRS and YFSETQ. CDR3 coding DNA: TGCGCCAGCAGCTTGGCAGAAGTTAATGAGCAGTTCTTC. Translating it yields CASSLAEVNEQFF.

Of note for this clonotype: Likely a read error: the CDR3 ends without its conserved phenylalanine or tryptophan. This chain uses TRBV18 with TRBJ2-7; 7 bases agree with TRBD1. This CDR3 contains 15 residues. In germline, CDR1 is KGHSH, CDR2 LQKENI. This CDR3 is CASSPPGQRTYVQYL. The CDR3 DNA sequence: TGTGCCAGCTCACCCCCGGGACAGAGAACCTACGTGCAGTACTTA.